These 27 T cell receptor beta chains share one sample of origin, sequenced in a study of blood T cell repertoires in COVID-19. Here immunoSEQ multiplex PCR was the method, and the copy in TCRdb shows in-frame clones only, minus some. The sample records around 280,000 clones, 88% being singletons. The material sequenced was peripheral blood. Every receptor here comes from a woman aged 25 to 39 with COVID-19, enrolled during active disease.

A few counts support this clone. The rearrangement links TRBV5-1 to TRBJ1-2, with D perhaps matching TRBD1 (5 bases). The V end lost 4 bases, the J end lost 6 bases, and 19 bases lay between the germline ends. The germline CDR1 and CDR2 sequences are SGHRS and YFSETQ. This CDR3 comprises 15 residues. DNA for the CDR3: TGCGCCAGCAGCCCCCAGGGAAGGGGTCAAAATGGCTACACCTTC. Protein: CASSPQGRGQNGYTF.

This chain uses TRBV11-2 with TRBJ2-3; D gene uncertain. Germline lookup yields CDR1 SGHAT and CDR2 FQNNGV. The CDR3 is made up of 12 amino acids. Trimming cost V 5 bases and J 8 bases, with 11 bases left between them. As DNA, the CDR3 is TGTGCCAGCAGCCATTCACGAGGTACGCAGTATTTT. Translated: CASSHSRGTQYF.

This chain links TRBV6-5 with TRBJ1-2; TRBD1 is a possible D gene (6 bases). In germline, CDR1 is MNHEY, CDR2 SVGAGI. The CDR3 spans 15 residues. V was trimmed by 2 bases and J by 4 bases, leaving 14 bases between them. The CDR3 coding sequence is TGTGCCAGCAGTTACGATCGCAGGGGAATCTATGGCTACACCTTC. This translates into CASSYDRRGIYGYTF.

This clone was recorded only once. This chain joins TRBV4-1 and TRBJ2-5, with TRBD2 as a possible D gene (6 bases). Deletions cut 0 bases from V and 4 bases from J, with 12 bases between. The V gene's germline CDR1 is MGHRA and CDR2 YSYEKL. The CDR3 extends over 15 amino acids. This chain's CDR3 is CASSQDPGGAETQYF. CDR3 nucleotide sequence: TGCGCCAGCAGCCAAGACCCCGGCGGGGCAGAGACCCAGTACTTC.

This clone has a single count. The rearrangement joins TRBV5-1 to TRBJ2-2; 9 bases fit TRBD1. V lost 3 bases, J lost 5 bases, and 2 bases stayed unmatched. The CDR3 loop spans 14 amino acids. Germline V gene lookup returns CDR1 SGHRS and CDR2 YFSETQ. This CDR3 is CASSSGTGTGELFF. The CDR3 bases are TGCGCCAGCAGCTCCGGGACAGGGACCGGGGAGCTGTTTTTT.

The chain links TRBV11-2 to TRBJ2-2, with 11 bases matching TRBD2. Per the germline V gene, CDR1 is SGHAT and CDR2 is FQNNGV. Trimming took 3 bases from V and 7 from J; bases not matched to a gene: 4. This CDR3 is 15 amino acids long. The CDR3 region is CASSLDGLAGGELFF. Written as DNA, the CDR3 is TGTGCCAGCAGCTTGGACGGACTAGCGGGCGGGGAGCTGTTTTTT.

The gene calls are TRBV9 and TRBJ1-3; TRBD1 might be the D (5 bases). Germline CDR1 reads SGDLS; CDR2 reads YYNGEE. The CDR3 has 17 residues. The ends were cut back, 2 bases at V and 0 bases at J, with 15 bases in the middle. CDR3: CASSVFGAVSSGNTIYF. The CDR3 DNA sequence: TGTGCCAGCAGCGTTTTTGGGGCTGTGAGCTCTGGAAACACCATATATTTT.

The chain couples TRBV19 to TRBJ1-2, with D perhaps TRBD1 (5 bases). The CDR3 contains 13 residues. Germline CDR1 reads LNHDA; CDR2 reads SQIVND (reference sequence). V lost 8 bases and J 4 bases, leaving 14 bases between the germline ends. CDR3: CASGRQGGYGYTF. The CDR3 DNA reads as TGTGCCAGTGGGAGGCAGGGCGGCTATGGCTACACCTTC.

The chain joins TRBV27 to TRBJ2-1, with 7 bases fitting TRBD1. In germline, CDR1 is MNHEY, CDR2 SMNVEV (reference sequence). J gave up 5 bases and V 4 bases, and 14 bases lay outside the gene matches. The CDR3 loop spans 17 amino acids. The CDR3 protein is CASSSKRQGWKNNEQFF. As DNA, the CDR3 is TGTGCCAGCAGTTCTAAACGACAGGGTTGGAAAAACAATGAGCAGTTCTTC.

This clone was picked up one time. The rearrangement joins TRBV12-3 or TRBV12-4 to TRBJ1-5; perhaps TRBD1 as D (6 bases). CDR3 length: 12 residues. V lost 5 bases to trimming and J lost 9 bases, with 11 bases between them. The CDR3 DNA is TGTGCCAGCAGTCGACAGGATTCGCCCCAGCATTTT. Protein product: CASSRQDSPQHF.

The V gene is TRBV18, the J gene TRBJ2-7; 8 nucleotides agree with TRBD1. Germline CDR1 KGHSH, CDR2 LQKENI. Trimming removed 2 bases from V and 6 bases from J; junction bases left unmatched: 9. This CDR3 has 15 residues. The CDR3 DNA reads as TGTGCCAGCTCACCATTAGACAGGGGTAAGATCGAGCAGTACTTC. This gives the protein CASSPLDRGKIEQYF.

The chain combines TRBV5-1 with TRBJ1-5; D call uncertain. V lost 1 base to trimming and J lost 6 bases, with 8 bases between them. Germline loops: CDR1 SGHRS, CDR2 YFSETQ. The CDR3 extends over 13 amino acids. The CDR3 spells CASSLHFGQPQHF. For the CDR3, the DNA is TGCGCCAGCAGCTTGCATTTCGGTCAGCCCCAGCATTTT.

In its sample, this clone was seen a few times. This rearrangement joins TRBV28 to TRBJ1-2; D gene ambiguous. The CDR3 totals 15 residues. Germline V gives CDR1 MDHEN, CDR2 SYDVKM. Trimming took 6 bases from V and 7 from J, leaving 21 bases between them. CDR3 sequence reads: CASSLDSPSLGGYTF. The CDR3 DNA reads TGTGCCAGCAGCCTTGACTCCCCCTCCTTGGGTGGCTACACCTTC.

CDR3 region: CASSLVGHLNYGYTF. The CDR3 nucleotides are TGTGCCAGCAGCTTGGTAGGACATCTAAACTATGGCTACACCTTC. The chain links TRBV5-4 to TRBJ1-2; D is possibly TRBD1 (5 bases). Germline loops: CDR1 SGHNT, CDR2 YYREEE (reference sequence). The V end was cut by 0 bases, the J end by 2 bases, with 11 bases between. This CDR3 comprises 15 residues.

The genes are TRBV10-1 and TRBJ2-7, with 13 bases lining up with TRBD2. The CDR3 runs 16 residues. Germline V gives CDR1 WNHNN, CDR2 SYGVQD (reference sequence). The V and J ends lost 10 bases and 0 bases, in that order; junction bases with no gene match: 9. The CDR3 DNA sequence: TGCGCCACCCCGGGACTAGCGGGACCCACCTCCTACGAGCAGTACTTC. Translated, it gives CATPGLAGPTSYEQYF.

The chain has TRBV5-4 and TRBJ1-4; no clear D gene. This CDR3 region has 16 residues. V was cut by 1 base and J by 3 bases, with 13 bases left in between. Germline V gives CDR1 SGHNT, CDR2 YYREEE (reference sequence). CDR3 region: CASSLRSGRANEKLFF. DNA for the CDR3: TGTGCCAGCAGCTTGCGTAGCGGGAGGGCTAATGAAAAACTGTTTTTT.

The chain is built from TRBV3-1 (or the pseudogene TRBV3-2) and TRBJ2-7; TRBD2 agrees at 8 bases. J gave up 5 bases and V 5 bases, and 5 bases lay outside the gene matches. Germline CDR1 is LGHDT and CDR2 is YNNKEL (reference sequence). The CDR3 is 13 amino acids. The CDR3 loop is CASSKSGSNEQYF. Here the CDR3 DNA reads TGTGCCAGCAGCAAAAGCGGGAGCAACGAGCAGTACTTC.

The rearrangement links TRBV7-3 to TRBJ2-5; 8 positions match TRBD1. The CDR3 has 15 residues. With V trimmed by 5 bases and J by 5 bases, 10 bases remained unmatched. Germline lookup yields CDR1 SGHTA and CDR2 FQGTGA. The CDR3 reads CASSPGAGGFETQYF. CDR3 in DNA: TGTGCCAGCAGCCCAGGGGCAGGGGGCTTTGAGACCCAGTACTTC.

This chain uses TRBV6-6 with TRBJ2-5; 10 positions match TRBD2. Germline assignment: CDR1 MNHNY and CDR2 SVGAGI (reference sequence). The CDR3 covers 16 residues. V lost 5 bases to trimming and J lost 2 bases; unmatched junction nucleotides: 8. CDR3 sequence reads: CASSRSGRAFQETQYF. As DNA, the CDR3 is TGTGCCAGCAGTCGAAGCGGGAGGGCCTTTCAAGAGACCCAGTACTTC.

The CDR3 DNA follows: TGTGCCAGCAGCCCGCGACAGGGCCGGGAGACCCAGTACTTC. This sequence encodes CASSPRQGRETQYF. The chain joins TRBV7-6 to TRBJ2-5, with 7 bases matching TRBD1. Per the germline V gene, CDR1 is SGHVS and CDR2 is FNYEAQ. The CDR3 runs 14 residues. The trim removed 5 bases at V and 5 bases at J, leaving 8 bases unmatched.

The rearrangement uses TRBV5-6 and TRBJ2-7, with D tentatively TRBD2 (6 bases). Germline lookup yields CDR1 SGHDT and CDR2 YYEEEE. Trimming took 4 bases from V and 6 from J, leaving 20 bases between them. This CDR3 has 15 residues. The CDR3 is CASSAGRWSGSEQYF. DNA of the CDR3: TGTGCCAGCAGCGCGGGGCGCTGGTCCGGGAGCGAGCAGTACTTC. The full variable domain, with the rest looked up from reference TRBV5-6 and TRBJ2-7, is DAGVTQSPTHLIKTRGQQVTLRCSPKSGHDTVSWYQQALGQGPQFIFQYYEEEERQRGNFPDRFSGHQFPNYSSELNVNALLLGDSALYLCASSAGRWSGSEQYFGPGTRLTVT.

The V gene is TRBV18, the J gene TRBJ2-5, with 9 positions matching TRBD1. V dropped 6 bases and J dropped 5; count of bases not matched to a gene: 4. The CDR3 sequence is 13 residues long. Per germline, CDR1 KGHSH and CDR2 LQKENI. The CDR3 is CASSSTGGETQYF. In nucleotides, the CDR3 is TGTGCCAGCTCTTCGACAGGGGGGGAGACCCAGTACTTC. Supplemented by reference TRBV18 and TRBJ2-5, the full variable domain reads NAGVMQNPRHLVRRRGQEARLRCSPMKGHSHVYWYRQLPEEGLKFMVYLQKENIIDESGMPKERFSAEFPKEGPSILRIQQVVRGDSAAYFCASSSTGGETQYFGPGTRLLVL.

This sequence joins TRBV10-1 and TRBJ2-2, with 8 bases that match TRBD2. Germline CDR1 WNHNN, CDR2 SYGVQD (reference sequence). The ends lost 7 bases at V and 4 bases at J; junction bases unmatched: 5. The CDR3 runs 14 residues. The CDR3: CASTPGGSTGELFF. Here the CDR3 DNA reads TGCGCCAGCACCCCGGGAGGGAGCACCGGGGAGCTGTTTTTT.

This rearrangement joins TRBV14 to TRBJ1-1; TRBD1 might be the D (5 bases). The germline CDR1 and CDR2 sequences are SGHDN and FVKESK. This CDR3 contains 14 residues. V dropped 4 bases and J dropped 3 bases, with 12 bases sitting between them. The CDR3 reads CASSLPGQYTEAFF. CDR3 nucleotides: TGTGCCAGCAGCCTACCAGGGCAGTACACTGAAGCTTTCTTT. The full variable domain, in which reference TRBV14 and TRBJ1-1 provide the parts outside the CDR3, is EAGVTQFPSHSVIEKGQTVTLRCDPISGHDNLYWYRRVMGKEIKFLLHFVKESKQDESGMPNNRFLAERTGGTYSTLKVQPAELEDSGVYFCASSLPGQYTEAFFGQGTRLTVV.

V usage is TRBV7-9 and J usage is TRBJ2-2; 7 positions match TRBD2. The CDR3 loop spans 16 amino acids. V was pared by 6 bases and J by 2 bases, with 9 bases of the junction left unmatched. Looked up from germline, CDR1 is SEHNR and CDR2 is FQNEAQ (reference sequence). The CDR3 DNA follows: TGTGCCAGCAGTCAGTACGGGAGGAGAAACACCGGGGAGCTGTTTTTT. Amino acid sequence: CASSQYGRRNTGELFF.

This clone showed up just once. The V and J genes are TRBV10-3 and TRBJ1-5; D unclear. This CDR3 is built from 15 residues. V lost 0 bases, J lost 4 bases, and 10 bases lay in between. CDR1 ENHRY and CDR2 SYGVKD come from the germline V gene. DNA for the CDR3: TGTGCCATCAGTGAGTCGACAACGCGTAATCAGCCCCAGCATTTT. The encoded protein is CAISESTTRNQPQHF.

The CDR3: CASSSGGASYNEQFF. The DNA for the CDR3 is TGTGCCAGCAGTTCGGGGGGGGCTTCCTACAATGAGCAGTTCTTC. V gene TRBV25-1 combines with J gene TRBJ2-1, with 8 bases identical to TRBD2. The trim removed 5 bases at V and 1 base at J, leaving 4 bases unmatched. Germline V CDR1 and CDR2: MGHDK, SYGVNS. The length of the CDR3 is 15 residues.